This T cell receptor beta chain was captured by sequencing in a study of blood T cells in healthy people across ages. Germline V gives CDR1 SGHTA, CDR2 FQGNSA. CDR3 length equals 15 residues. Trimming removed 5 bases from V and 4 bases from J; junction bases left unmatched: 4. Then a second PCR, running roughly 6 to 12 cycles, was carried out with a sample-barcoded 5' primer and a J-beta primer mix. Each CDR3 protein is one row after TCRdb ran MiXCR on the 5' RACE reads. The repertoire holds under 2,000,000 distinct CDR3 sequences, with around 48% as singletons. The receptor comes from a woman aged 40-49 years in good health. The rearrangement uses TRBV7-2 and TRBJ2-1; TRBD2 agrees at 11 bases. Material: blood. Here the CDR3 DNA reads TGTGCCAGCAGCGTGACTAGCGGGGTGTACAATGAGCAGTTCTTC. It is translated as CASSVTSGVYNEQFF. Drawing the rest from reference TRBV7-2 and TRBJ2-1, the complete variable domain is GAGVSQSPSNKVTEKGKDVELRCDPISGHTALYWYRQSLGQGLEFLIYFQGNSAPDKSGLPSDRFSAERTGGSVSTLTIQRTQQEDSAVYLCASSVTSGVYNEQFFGPGTRLTVL.